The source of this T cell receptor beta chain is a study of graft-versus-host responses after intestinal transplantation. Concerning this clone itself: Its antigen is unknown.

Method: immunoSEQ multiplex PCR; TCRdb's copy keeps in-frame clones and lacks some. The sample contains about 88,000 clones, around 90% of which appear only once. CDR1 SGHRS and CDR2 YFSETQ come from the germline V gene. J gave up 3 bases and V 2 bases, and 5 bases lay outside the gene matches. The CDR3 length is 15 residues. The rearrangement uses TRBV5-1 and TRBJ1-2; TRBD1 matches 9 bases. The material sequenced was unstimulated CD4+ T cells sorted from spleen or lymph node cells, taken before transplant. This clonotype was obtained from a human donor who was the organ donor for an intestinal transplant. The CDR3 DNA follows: TGCGCCAGCAGCTTACCTTGGACAGGGGACTATGGCTACACCTTC. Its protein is CASSLPWTGDYGYTF.